This T cell receptor delta chain was found in a study of γδ T cells in repeated Plasmodium falciparum infection. Gammadelta T cells were flow-sorted from PBMC into Vgamma9/Vdelta2+ and Vdelta2-negative populations for bulk analysis. With V trimmed by 3 bases and J by 1 base, 16 bases remained unmatched. Per the germline V gene, CDR1 is GEAIGNYY and CDR2 is EKD. There are 19 residues in the CDR3. TCRdb re-called the multiplex PCR reads using CATT. The data contain 50,000 to 65,000 delta-chain clones, around 1.7% of them singletons. The sample comprised gamma-delta T cells from blood. The rearrangement uses TRDV2 and TRDJ1; 10 nucleotides align to TRDD3. TCRdb leaves out the J gene; it was filled in here by matching the DNA to germline. The clonotype originates from a pool of human donors (malaria-infected and uninfected, not separated). Here the CDR3 reads CACDHSSLGDPGATDKLIF. The CDR3 DNA is TGTGCCTGTGACCATTCTTCACTGGGGGATCCAGGGGCCACCGATAAACTCATCTTT.